This passage covers 32 T cell receptor beta chains from one sample sequenced in a study of blood T cell repertoires in COVID-19. Assay: immunoSEQ multiplex PCR; the TCRdb copy retains only in-frame clones and omits some. The table records approximately 120,000 clones, over 75% of them present only once. Sequenced sample: peripheral blood. All receptors derive from a man older than 75 with active or convalescent COVID-19.

The chain employs TRBV6-1 and TRBJ1-6, with D maybe TRBD1 (5 bases). The CDR3 loop spans 17 amino acids. Trimming took 2 bases from V and 7 from J, leaving 18 bases between them. From germline, CDR1 is MNHNS and CDR2 SASEGT. For the CDR3, the DNA is TGTGCCAGCAGTGAAATGGTCGGCAGGGAATGGAATTCACCCCTCCACTTT. Amino acid sequence: CASSEMVGREWNSPLHF.

V and J are TRBV27 and TRBJ2-7, with TRBD2 matching 11 bases. Germline V gene lookup returns CDR1 MNHEY and CDR2 SMNVEV (reference sequence). V was pared by 4 bases and J by 2 bases, with 1 base of the junction left unmatched. CDR3 size: 14 residues. The CDR3 loop is CASSSLAGAYEQYF. CDR3 sequence (DNA): TGTGCCAGCAGTTCACTAGCGGGAGCCTACGAGCAGTACTTC.

The chain joins TRBV7-9 to TRBJ2-7; 8 bases map to TRBD1. Unmatched junction bases numbered 7, after V lost 1 base and J lost 5 bases. The CDR3 length is 15 residues. Germline V gives CDR1 SEHNR, CDR2 FQNEAQ (reference sequence). The CDR3, as DNA: TGTGCCAGCAGCTTAGTAGGATTGACAGGGGACGAGCAGTACTTC. It translates to CASSLVGLTGDEQYF. Full variable domain (rest looked up from reference TRBV7-9 and TRBJ2-7): DTGVSQNPRHKITKRGQNVTFRCDPISEHNRLYWYRQTLGQGPEFLTYFQNEAQLEKSRLLSDRFSAERPKGSFSTLEIQRTEQGDSAMYLCASSLVGLTGDEQYFGPGTRLTVT.

This chain uses TRBV14 with TRBJ2-3; unclear D gene. CDR1 and CDR2 (germline): SGHDN, FVKESK. CDR3 length equals 13 residues. The V and J ends lost 8 bases and 0 bases respectively, with 9 bases between them. In DNA, the CDR3 is TGTGCCAGCCAGTCCGGGAGCACAGATACGCAGTATTTT. Protein product: CASQSGSTDTQYF.

This chain uses TRBV5-5 with TRBJ1-1, with 7 bases aligning to TRBD1. The trim removed 0 bases at V and 6 bases at J, leaving 2 bases unmatched. The germline gives CDR1 SGHKS, CDR2 YYEKEE (reference sequence). The CDR3 is made up of 13 amino acids. The CDR3 sequence: CASSLGTGSEAFF. DNA for the CDR3: TGTGCCAGCAGCTTGGGGACAGGATCTGAAGCTTTCTTT.

The rearrangement uses TRBV7-8 and TRBJ1-5; TRBD1 is a possible D gene (5 bases). The V gene's germline CDR1 is SGHVS and CDR2 FQNEAQ. The CDR3 contains 18 residues. V shed 2 bases and J shed 2 bases, with 19 bases lying between them. The DNA for the CDR3 is TGTGCCAGCAGCTTACGGTCCCTTGGAGGGGCCCGCAATCAGCCCCAGCATTTT. It specifies CASSLRSLGGARNQPQHF. The variable domain in full, with the rest retrieved from reference TRBV7-8 and TRBJ1-5, is GAGVSQSPRYKVAKRGQDVALRCDPISGHVSLFWYQQALGQGPEFLTYFQNEAQLDKSGLPSDRFFAERPEGSVSTLKIQRTQQEDSAVYLCASSLRSLGGARNQPQHFGDGTRLSIL.

This clone has a handful of counts. V is TRBV5-8 and J is TRBJ2-5; the match to TRBD2 covers 8 bases. From germline, CDR1 is SGHTS and CDR2 YDEGEE. The V segment lost 4 bases and the J segment 0 bases; nucleotides outside the gene matches: 2. CDR3 length equals 14 residues. The CDR3 region has the DNA TGTGCCAGCAGCATTAGCGGGGACCAAGAGACCCAGTACTTC. Translation gives CASSISGDQETQYF. Variable domain in full (rest from reference TRBV5-8 and TRBJ2-5): EAGVTQSPTHLIKTRGQQATLRCSPISGHTSVYWYQQALGLGLQFLLWYDEGEERNRGNFPPRFSGRQFPNYSSELNVNALELEDSALYLCASSISGDQETQYFGPGTRLLVL.

This sequence joins TRBV10-3 and TRBJ2-3; 12 bases match TRBD2. The CDR3 has 17 amino acids. V lost 0 bases and J lost 0; bases outside the gene matches: 1. Germline CDR1 and CDR2: ENHRY and SYGVKD. CDR3: CAISESTSGSSTDTQYF. The CDR3 nucleotides are TGTGCCATCAGTGAGTCGACTAGCGGGAGTAGCACAGATACGCAGTATTTT.

By sample share, this clone is medium-sized. The chain is built from TRBV30 and TRBJ1-2, with D possibly TRBD1 on 5 matching bases. Trimming removed 1 base at V and 2 bases at J, with 14 bases between. CDR3 size: 15 residues. Looked up from germline, CDR1 is GTSNPN and CDR2 is SVGIG (reference sequence). The CDR3 here is CAWSGVVRTNYGYTF. The CDR3 nucleotides read TGTGCCTGGAGTGGAGTGGTGCGGACAAACTATGGCTACACCTTC.

The chain joins TRBV3-1 (or the pseudogene TRBV3-2) to TRBJ2-7, with 7 bases identical to TRBD2. The CDR3 contains 15 residues. J was trimmed by 5 bases and V by 0 bases; bases with no gene match: 7. Germline V lookup: CDR1 LGHDT, CDR2 YNNKEL (reference sequence). The chain's CDR3 is CASSQDGRAFDEQYF. CDR3 in DNA: TGTGCCAGCAGCCAAGATGGGAGGGCCTTCGACGAGCAGTACTTC.

V usage is TRBV30 and J usage is TRBJ2-1, with 8 bases fitting TRBD2. CDR3 length: 14 residues. V shed 2 bases and J 7 bases; nucleotides not matched to a gene: 7. Germline V lookup: CDR1 GTSNPN, CDR2 SVGIG (reference sequence). CDR3 region: CAWSTGLARNEQFF. For the CDR3, the DNA is TGTGCCTGGAGTACCGGACTAGCAAGGAATGAGCAGTTCTTC.

The chain links TRBV10-3 to TRBJ1-6; the D is unclear. The CDR3 is 14 residues long. The germline V and J ends were trimmed by 4 bases and 3 bases, with 7 bases remaining between them. The germline CDR1 and CDR2 sequences are ENHRY and SYGVKD. The CDR3 DNA reads TGTGCCATCAGTGGGGCAGACTATAATTCACCCCTCCACTTT. Amino acid sequence: CAISGADYNSPLHF.

V usage is TRBV21-1 and J usage is TRBJ1-4; the DNA was not compared with TRBD1, the D call given in the table. TRBV21-1 is flagged as a pseudogene. CDR3 length: 15 amino acids. The chain's CDR3 is CASSKAPGFAEKLFF. The CDR3, as DNA: TGTGCCAGCAGCAAAGCCCCAGGGTTCGCTGAAAAACTGTTTTTT.

The chain is built from TRBV5-4 and TRBJ2-3; D is unresolved. This CDR3 comprises 12 residues. Per germline, CDR1 SGHNT and CDR2 YYREEE (reference sequence). V lost 1 base and J lost 7, with 7 bases in between. In nucleotides, the CDR3 is TGTGCCAGCAGCTTGAGCCATTATACGCAGTATTTT. This sequence encodes CASSLSHYTQYF. The full variable domain, rest sourced from reference TRBV5-4 and TRBJ2-3, is ETGVTQSPTHLIKTRGQQVTLRCSSQSGHNTVSWYQQALGQGPQFIFQYYREEENGRGNFPPRFSGLQFPNYSSELNVNALELDDSALYLCASSLSHYTQYFGPGTRLTVL.

For the CDR3, the DNA is TGTGCCAGCAGCCAAGATGGAGGAGCGGGGAGGCAGTATTTT. Encoded protein: CASSQDGGAGRQYF. The chain recombines TRBV4-2 with TRBJ2-3, with TRBD2 matching 7 bases. Losses at the gene ends were 0 bases for V and 11 bases for J; bases not matched to a gene: 8. The CDR3 contains 14 residues. Germline CDR1 is LGHNA and CDR2 is YNFKEQ.

This clone appeared a few times. The CDR3: CASSEAGGHTDTQYF. CDR3 in DNA: TGTGCCAGCAGTGAGGCGGGGGGCCACACAGATACGCAGTATTTT. The chain recombines TRBV2 with TRBJ2-3; 8 bases align to TRBD2. The CDR3 sequence is 15 residues long. Germline values: CDR1 SNHLY, CDR2 FYNNEI. Unmatched junction bases numbered 4, after V lost 3 bases and J lost 2 bases.

CDR3 in DNA: TGTGCCAGCAGCCCGGGGCCGAGCGGGAGGGCCAGGGAGCAGTTCTTC. Protein: CASSPGPSGRAREQFF. The V call is TRBV9, the J call TRBJ2-1; 10 bases agree with TRBD2. The CDR3 loop spans 16 amino acids. V trimming: 4 bases; J trimming: 10 bases; junction bases outside the gene matches: 14. Germline lookup yields CDR1 SGDLS and CDR2 YYNGEE.

This chain links TRBV6-1 with TRBJ2-1; D is possibly TRBD2 (5 bases). The CDR3 length is 17 residues. Deletions cut 2 bases from V and 1 base from J, with 15 bases between. Germline assignment: CDR1 MNHNS and CDR2 SASEGT. The DNA of the CDR3 is TGTGCCAGCAGTGAACAAAGGGCTCCGGGGTCCTACAATGAGCAGTTCTTC. This sequence encodes CASSEQRAPGSYNEQFF.

This chain joins TRBV5-1 and TRBJ2-2; D may be TRBD2 (6 bases). The CDR3 consists of 15 residues. V was pared by 0 bases and J by 3 bases, with 9 bases between. Germline V gives CDR1 SGHRS, CDR2 YFSETQ. CDR3 in amino acids: CASSLEGLHTGELFF. The CDR3 DNA reads as TGCGCCAGCAGCTTGGAGGGACTCCACACCGGGGAGCTGTTTTTT.

The V gene is TRBV7-8, the J gene TRBJ2-7; perhaps TRBD2 as D (7 bases). V lost 4 bases to trimming and J lost 3 bases, with 19 bases between them. Looked up from germline, CDR1 is SGHVS and CDR2 is FQNEAQ. This CDR3 is built from 16 residues. The CDR3 is CASSYPWGGTRYEQYF. The DNA of the CDR3 is TGTGCCAGCAGCTATCCCTGGGGGGGCACCCGCTACGAGCAGTACTTC.

This clone has just one count. The rearrangement links TRBV23-1 to TRBJ2-7; TRBD1 aligns across 8 bases. TRBV23-1 is sorted into the ORF group, with uncertain function. With 0 bases clipped from V and 0 bases from J, the junction kept 13 bases outside the gene matches. The CDR3 covers 19 residues. The CDR3 loop is CASSQSTQGAQRRSYEQYF. The CDR3, as DNA: TGCGCCAGCAGTCAATCTACCCAGGGGGCGCAAAGACGCTCCTACGAGCAGTACTTC.

This chain connects TRBV7-6 to TRBJ2-1; D gene ambiguous. Germline values: CDR1 SGHVS, CDR2 FNYEAQ. Trimming cost V 1 base and J 2 bases, with 12 bases left between them. CDR3 length: 16 amino acids. This CDR3 reads CASSLVSPRTYNEQFF. CDR3 bases: TGTGCCAGCAGCTTAGTTTCGCCCAGGACCTACAATGAGCAGTTCTTC.

This chain links TRBV6-6 with TRBJ1-6; no clear D. Germline V gene data show CDR1 as MNHNY and CDR2 as SVGAGI (reference sequence). The CDR3 is 13 residues long. V lost 3 bases and J 7 bases, leaving 7 bases between the germline ends. The CDR3 DNA follows: TGTGCCAGCAGTTATGCAGTCAATTCACCCCTCCACTTT. It yields the protein CASSYAVNSPLHF.

V usage is TRBV21-1 and J usage is TRBJ2-1; the D call in the table, TRBD2, was not verified against the DNA. TRBV21-1 is labeled a pseudogene. This CDR3 region has 18 residues. CDR3 region: CASTPGIAGASSYNEQFF. The CDR3 DNA reads as TGTGCCAGCACCCCCGGGATAGCGGGGGCAAGCTCCTACAATGAGCAGTTCTTC.

The chain links TRBV10-3 to TRBJ1-1; D possibly corresponds to TRBD1 (5 bases). Germline CDR1 reads ENHRY; CDR2 reads SYGVKD. This CDR3 contains 14 residues. V was trimmed by 6 bases and J by 2 bases, leaving 13 bases between them. CDR3 nucleotide sequence: TGTGCCATCAGGGGTCCCAGGGCCAACACTGAAGCTTTCTTT. Translation: CAIRGPRANTEAFF.

The rearrangement links TRBV25-1 to TRBJ1-5, with TRBD1 as a possible D gene (5 bases). The germline V gene encodes CDR1 MGHDK and CDR2 SYGVNS. V was clipped by 1 base and J by 9 bases, with 13 bases between them. The CDR3 is 14 residues long. This CDR3 reads CASSEWVGLGPQHF. In nucleotides, the CDR3 is TGTGCCAGCAGTGAATGGGTGGGGCTGGGGCCCCAGCATTTT.

In this sample, this clone turned up a few times. The V gene is TRBV18, the J gene TRBJ1-5; D uncertain. V gave up 2 bases and J gave up 7 bases, with 6 bases separating them. The CDR3 runs to 12 residues. CDR1 and CDR2 (germline): KGHSH, LQKENI. CDR3 amino acids: CASSPYGQPQHF. CDR3 in DNA: TGTGCCAGCTCACCATACGGGCAGCCCCAGCATTTT.

The chain couples TRBV5-6 to TRBJ2-1; 10 bases match TRBD2. CDR1 SGHDT and CDR2 YYEEEE come from the germline V gene. V was clipped by 4 bases and J by 6 bases; unmatched bases: 10. This CDR3 is 16 amino acids long. CDR3 DNA sequence: TGTGCCAGCAGCACCACCGGGGCTAGCGGGAGCAATGAGCAGTTCTTC. Amino acids: CASSTTGASGSNEQFF.

The chain has TRBV24-1 and TRBJ1-5; no definite D call. This CDR3 is built from 16 residues. Germline CDR1 KGHDR, CDR2 SFDVKD. V was cut by 2 bases and J by 0 bases, with 10 bases left in between. The CDR3 coding sequence is TGTGCCACCAGTGATTCGTCGAGGGTTAGCAATCAGCCCCAGCATTTT. Translated, it gives CATSDSSRVSNQPQHF.

This chain joins TRBV7-2 and TRBJ1-2, with a possible D match to TRBD1 (6 bases). Looked up from germline, CDR1 is SGHTA and CDR2 is FQGNSA. CDR3 size: 13 residues. Trimming pared 3 bases from V and 8 bases from J, leaving 13 bases between. For the CDR3, the DNA is TGTGCCAGCAGCTTTCTCAGGGGTGGAGGCTACACCTTC. The encoded protein is CASSFLRGGGYTF.

Remarks on this clone: One end of the junction varies from germline; a read error may be responsible. V and J are TRBV15 and TRBJ2-6; TRBD1 matches at 7 bases. The length of the CDR3 is 17 residues. Germline assignment: CDR1 LNHNV and CDR2 YYDKDF (reference sequence). The CDR3 sequence: CAASRDIGGTGANVLTF. In DNA form, the CDR3 reads TGTGCCGCCAGCAGAGATATAGGGGGCACTGGGGCCAACGTCCTGACTTTC. Complete variable domain (other parts from reference TRBV15 and TRBJ2-6): DAMVIQNPRYQVTQFGKPVTLSCSQTLNHNVMYWYQQKSSQAPKLLFHYYDKDFNNEADTPDNFQSRRPNTSFCFLDIRSPGLGDTAMYLCAASRDIGGTGANVLTFGAGSRLTVL.

J is TRBJ2-5 and V is TRBV9, with 9 bases identical to TRBD2. This CDR3 has 18 amino acids. Germline assignment: CDR1 SGDLS and CDR2 YYNGEE. The V gene end was trimmed by 0 bases and the J gene end by 1 base; junction bases not matched to a gene: 10. The CDR3: CASSVGLAGAHIQETQYF. DNA of the CDR3: TGTGCCAGCAGCGTAGGGTTAGCGGGGGCGCATATCCAAGAGACCCAGTACTTC.